This is a list of T cell receptor beta chains from one sample in a study of shared clonotypes between healthy human individuals. Libraries were prepared by immunoSEQ multiplex PCR; TCRdb keeps only in-frame clonotypes and omits some of them. The data show over a million clones, roughly 96% seen once. The sequenced material came from naive CD4+ T cells sorted from blood. These TCRs come from a man younger than 45 in good health. The CDR3 runs from the conserved cysteine through the conserved F or W. D genes are given only for firm matches. The listing skips clone size in some rows; elsewhere it reads once, few, many or a size class.

j_gene | abundance | v_gene | d_gene | CDR3aa | CDR3nt
TRBJ2-7 | once | TRBV7-3 | TRBD1 | CASSLKGGLGYEQYF | TGTGCCAGCAGCTTAAAAGGGGGCCTTGGGTACGAGCAGTACTTC
TRBJ1-3 | NA | TRBV7-9 | NA | CASSYDRSGNTIYF | TGTGCCAGCAGCTATGACAGGTCTGGAAACACCATATATTTT
TRBJ2-3 | NA | TRBV28 | NA | CASSLSSLATDTQYF | TGTGCCAGCAGTTTAAGTTCCTTGGCCACAGATACGCAGTATTTT
TRBJ1-5 | NA | TRBV28 | NA | CASSPRTQPQHF | TGTGCCAGCAGTCCAAGGACCCAGCCCCAGCATTTT
TRBJ1-3 | NA | TRBV9 | NA | CASSAPGGPSGNTIYF | TGTGCCAGCAGCGCGCCCGGGGGGCCCTCTGGAAACACCATATATTTT
TRBJ1-5 | NA | TRBV7-9 | NA | CASSLGAGINQPQHF | TGTGCCAGCAGCTTAGGGGCAGGGATCAATCAGCCCCAGCATTTT
TRBJ2-5 | NA | TRBV18 | NA | CASSPPGQQETQYF | TGTGCCAGCTCACCCCCCGGACAGCAAGAGACCCAGTACTTC
TRBJ1-4 | NA | TRBV27 | TRBD1 | CASSLLFGQGDEKLFF | TGTGCCAGCAGTTTATTGTTCGGACAGGGGGACGAAAAACTGTTTTTT
TRBJ2-7 | NA | TRBV28 | NA | CASSTPAQYEQYF | TGTGCCAGCAGCACCCCGGCCCAGTACGAGCAGTACTTC
TRBJ2-1 | NA | TRBV5-6 | NA | CASRQEGPYNEQFF | TGTGCCAGCAGACAGGAGGGGCCGTACAATGAGCAGTTCTTC